The present TCR beta chain was sequenced within a study of early T cells in non-severe SARS-CoV-2 infection. Study-level background: The study sequenced bulk RNA from unsorted whole blood, with chains unpaired.

This clonotype was picked up a small number of times. V lost 4 bases, J lost 5 bases, and 8 bases lay in between. The CDR3 is 13 residues long. The V gene's germline CDR1 is SGHAT and CDR2 FQNNGV. Each single cDNA molecule received a unique molecular identifier. Each CDR3 protein is one row after TCRdb ran MiXCR on the 5' RACE reads. The sample carries about 100,000 distinct CDR3 sequences, roughly 13% recorded once. The chain uses TRBV11-2 and TRBJ2-2, with D hard to call. Sample: whole blood. This TCR was sampled from an adult who was a healthcare worker with PCR-confirmed SARS-CoV-2 infection or an uninfected control (not recorded which). The CDR3 loop is CASSSGWTGELFF. CDR3 in DNA: TGTGCCAGCAGCTCCGGATGGACCGGGGAGCTGTTTTTT.